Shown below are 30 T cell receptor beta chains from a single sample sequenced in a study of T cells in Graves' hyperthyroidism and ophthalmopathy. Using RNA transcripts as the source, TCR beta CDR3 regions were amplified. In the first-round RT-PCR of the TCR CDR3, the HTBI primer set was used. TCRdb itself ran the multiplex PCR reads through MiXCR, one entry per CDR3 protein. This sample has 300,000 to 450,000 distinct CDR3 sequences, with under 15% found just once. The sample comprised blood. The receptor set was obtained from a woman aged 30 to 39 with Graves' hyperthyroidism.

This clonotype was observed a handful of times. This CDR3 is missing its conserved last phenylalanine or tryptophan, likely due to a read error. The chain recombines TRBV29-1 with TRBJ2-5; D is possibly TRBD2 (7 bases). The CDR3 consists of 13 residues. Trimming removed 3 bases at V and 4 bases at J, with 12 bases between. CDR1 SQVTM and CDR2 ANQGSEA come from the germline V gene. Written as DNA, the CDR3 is TGCAGCGTTGAGGCGGGGGCGGGAGAGACCCAGTACCTC. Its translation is CSVEAGAGETQYL.

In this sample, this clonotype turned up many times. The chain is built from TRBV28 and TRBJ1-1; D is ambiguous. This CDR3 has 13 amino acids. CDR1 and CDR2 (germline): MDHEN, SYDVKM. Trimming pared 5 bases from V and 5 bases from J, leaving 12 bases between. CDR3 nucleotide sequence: TGTGCCAGCAGTCCCACCGGGGTGACTGAAGCTTTCTTT. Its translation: CASSPTGVTEAFF.

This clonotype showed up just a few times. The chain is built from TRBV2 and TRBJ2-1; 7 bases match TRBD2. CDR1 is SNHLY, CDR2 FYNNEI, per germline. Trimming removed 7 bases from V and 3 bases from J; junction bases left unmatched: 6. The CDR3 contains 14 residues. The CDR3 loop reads CASTLAEHYNEQFF. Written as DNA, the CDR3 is TGTGCCAGCACCCTAGCGGAACACTACAATGAGCAGTTCTTC.

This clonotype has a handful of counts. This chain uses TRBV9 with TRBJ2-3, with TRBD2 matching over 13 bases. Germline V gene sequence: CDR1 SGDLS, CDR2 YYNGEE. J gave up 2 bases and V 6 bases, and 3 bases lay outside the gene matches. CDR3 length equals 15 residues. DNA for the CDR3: TGTGCCAGCACCGGGACTAGCGGGACCACAGATACGCAGTATTTT. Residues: CASTGTSGTTDTQYF.

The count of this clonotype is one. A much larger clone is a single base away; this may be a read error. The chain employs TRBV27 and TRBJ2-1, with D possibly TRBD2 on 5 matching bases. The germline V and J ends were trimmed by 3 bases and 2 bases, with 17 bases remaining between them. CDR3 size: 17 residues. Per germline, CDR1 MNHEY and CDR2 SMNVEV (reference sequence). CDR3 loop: CASSFRASYLAYNEQFF. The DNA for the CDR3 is TGTGCCAGCAGTTTCCGCGCTAGCTATCTAGCCTACAATGAGCAGTTCTTC.

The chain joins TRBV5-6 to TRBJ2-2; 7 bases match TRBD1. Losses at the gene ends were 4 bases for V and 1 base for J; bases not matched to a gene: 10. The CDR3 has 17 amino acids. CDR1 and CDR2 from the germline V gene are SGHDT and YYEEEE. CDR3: CASSVLGTVKNTGELFF. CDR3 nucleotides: TGTGCCAGCAGCGTCCTCGGGACAGTTAAGAACACCGGGGAGCTGTTTTTT.

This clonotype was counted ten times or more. The CDR3: CASSLVEKLFF. For the CDR3, the DNA is TGTGCCAGCAGTTTAGTTGAAAAACTGTTTTTT. The chain joins TRBV12-3 or TRBV12-4 to TRBJ1-4; D gene unclear. The CDR3 has 11 residues. Trimming pared 1 base from V and 7 bases from J, leaving 1 base between.

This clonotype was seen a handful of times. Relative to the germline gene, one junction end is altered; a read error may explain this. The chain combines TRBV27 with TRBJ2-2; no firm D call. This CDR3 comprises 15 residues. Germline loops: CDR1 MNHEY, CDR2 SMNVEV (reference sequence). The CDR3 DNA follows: TGTGCCGGCAGACACCTATTTGATTTCGCCGGGGAGCTGTTTTTT. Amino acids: CAGRHLFDFAGELFF.

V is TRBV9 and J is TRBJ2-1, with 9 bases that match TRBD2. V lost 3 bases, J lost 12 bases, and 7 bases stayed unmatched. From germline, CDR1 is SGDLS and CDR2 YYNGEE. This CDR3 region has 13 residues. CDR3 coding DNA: TGTGCCAGCAGCGCGGGGGTAGCGGGGGTGCAGTTCTTC. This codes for CASSAGVAGVQFF.

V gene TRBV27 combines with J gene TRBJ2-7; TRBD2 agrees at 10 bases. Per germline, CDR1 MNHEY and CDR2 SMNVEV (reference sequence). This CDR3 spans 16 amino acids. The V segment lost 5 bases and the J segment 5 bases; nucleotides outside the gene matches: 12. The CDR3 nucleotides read TGTGCCAGCAGTCCTCACCGGACTAGCGGACCAAACGAGCAGTACTTC. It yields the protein CASSPHRTSGPNEQYF.

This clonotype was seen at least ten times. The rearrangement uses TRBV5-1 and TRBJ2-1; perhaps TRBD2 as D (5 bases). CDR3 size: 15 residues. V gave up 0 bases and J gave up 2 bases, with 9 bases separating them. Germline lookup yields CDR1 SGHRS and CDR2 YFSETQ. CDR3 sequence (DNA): TGCGCCAGCAGCTTGGTCGTGGGAGCCTACAATGAGCAGTTCTTC. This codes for CASSLVVGAYNEQFF.

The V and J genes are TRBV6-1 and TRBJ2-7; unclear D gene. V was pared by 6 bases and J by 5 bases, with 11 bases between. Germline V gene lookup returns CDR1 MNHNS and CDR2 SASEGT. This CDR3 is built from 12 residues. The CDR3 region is CASSESFNEQYF. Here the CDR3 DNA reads TGTGCCAGCAGCGAATCATTTAACGAGCAGTACTTC.

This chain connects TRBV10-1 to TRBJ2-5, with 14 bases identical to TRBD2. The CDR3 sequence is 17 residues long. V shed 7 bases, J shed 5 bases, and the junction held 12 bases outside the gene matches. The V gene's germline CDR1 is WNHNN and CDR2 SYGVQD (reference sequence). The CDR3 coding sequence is TGCGCCAGCACCAGACTAGCGGGAGGGCCTGTACTCGAGACCCAGTACTTC. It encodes CASTRLAGGPVLETQYF.

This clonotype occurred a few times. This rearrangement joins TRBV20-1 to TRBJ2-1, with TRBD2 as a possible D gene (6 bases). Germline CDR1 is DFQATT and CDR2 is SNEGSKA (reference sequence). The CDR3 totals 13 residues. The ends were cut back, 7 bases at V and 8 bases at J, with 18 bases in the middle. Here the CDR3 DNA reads TGCAGTGTCCAACTGACTAGTCGCGATGAGCAGTTCTTC. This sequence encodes CSVQLTSRDEQFF.

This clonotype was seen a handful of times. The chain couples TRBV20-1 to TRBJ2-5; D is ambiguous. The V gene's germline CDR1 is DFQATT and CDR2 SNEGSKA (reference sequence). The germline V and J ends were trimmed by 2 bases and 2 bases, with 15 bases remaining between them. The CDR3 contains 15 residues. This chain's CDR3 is CSARILITKQETQYF. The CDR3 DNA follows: TGCAGTGCTAGAATACTCATCACTAAACAAGAGACCCAGTACTTC.

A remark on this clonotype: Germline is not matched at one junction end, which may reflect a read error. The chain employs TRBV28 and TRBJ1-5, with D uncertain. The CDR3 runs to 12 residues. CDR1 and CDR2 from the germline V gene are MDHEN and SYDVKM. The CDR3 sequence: CTSTEGNQPQHF. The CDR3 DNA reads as TGTACCAGCACGGAAGGCAATCAGCCCCAGCATTTT.

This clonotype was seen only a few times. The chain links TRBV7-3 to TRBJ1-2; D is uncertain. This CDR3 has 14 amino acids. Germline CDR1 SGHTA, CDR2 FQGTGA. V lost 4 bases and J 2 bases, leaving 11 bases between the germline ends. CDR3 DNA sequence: TGTGCCAGCAGCTCTGGACCCGAGAACTATGGCTACACCTTC. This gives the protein CASSSGPENYGYTF.

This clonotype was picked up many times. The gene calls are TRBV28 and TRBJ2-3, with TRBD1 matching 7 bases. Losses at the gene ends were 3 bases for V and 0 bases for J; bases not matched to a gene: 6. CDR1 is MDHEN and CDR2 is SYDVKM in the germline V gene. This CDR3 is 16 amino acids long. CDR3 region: CASSFRGSPSTDTQYF. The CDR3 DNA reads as TGTGCCAGCAGTTTCAGGGGGTCACCTAGCACAGATACGCAGTATTTT. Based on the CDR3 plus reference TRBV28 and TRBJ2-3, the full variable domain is DVKVTQSSRYLVKRTGEKVFLECVQDMDHENMFWYRQDPGLGLRLIYFSYDVKMKEKGDIPEGYSVSREKKERFSLILESASTNQTSMYLCASSFRGSPSTDTQYFGPGTRLTVL.

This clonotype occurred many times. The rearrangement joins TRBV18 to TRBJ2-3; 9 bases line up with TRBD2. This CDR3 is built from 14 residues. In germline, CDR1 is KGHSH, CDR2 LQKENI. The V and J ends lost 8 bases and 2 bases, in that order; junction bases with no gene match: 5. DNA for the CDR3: TGTGCCAGCGGTAGCGGGAGCTTCACAGATACGCAGTATTTT. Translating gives CASGSGSFTDTQYF.

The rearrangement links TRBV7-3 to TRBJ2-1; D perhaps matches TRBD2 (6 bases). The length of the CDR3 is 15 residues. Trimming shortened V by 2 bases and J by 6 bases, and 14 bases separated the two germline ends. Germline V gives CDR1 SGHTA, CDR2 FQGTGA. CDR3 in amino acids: CASSLSASAGNEQFF. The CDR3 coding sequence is TGTGCCAGCAGCTTATCGGCTAGCGCAGGCAATGAGCAGTTCTTC.

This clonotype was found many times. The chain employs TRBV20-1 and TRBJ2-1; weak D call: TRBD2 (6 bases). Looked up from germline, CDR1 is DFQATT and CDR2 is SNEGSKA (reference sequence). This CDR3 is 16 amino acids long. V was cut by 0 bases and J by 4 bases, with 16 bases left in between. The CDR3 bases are TGCAGTGCTAGAGATAGGCAACTAGCCAGATACAATGAGCAGTTCTTC. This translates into CSARDRQLARYNEQFF.

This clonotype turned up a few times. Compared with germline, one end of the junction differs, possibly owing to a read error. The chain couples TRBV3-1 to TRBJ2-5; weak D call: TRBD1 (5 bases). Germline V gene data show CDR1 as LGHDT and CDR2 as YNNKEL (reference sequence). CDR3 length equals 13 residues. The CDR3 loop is CTSSQNRQETQYF. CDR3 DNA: TGTACCAGCAGCCAAAACAGGCAAGAGACCCAGTACTTC.

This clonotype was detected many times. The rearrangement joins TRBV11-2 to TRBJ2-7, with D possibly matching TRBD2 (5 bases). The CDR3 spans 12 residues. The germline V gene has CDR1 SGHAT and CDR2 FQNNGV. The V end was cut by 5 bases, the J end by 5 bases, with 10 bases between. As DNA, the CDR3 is TGTGCCAGCAGCCCAACGGGGAACGAGCAGTACTTC. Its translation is CASSPTGNEQYF.

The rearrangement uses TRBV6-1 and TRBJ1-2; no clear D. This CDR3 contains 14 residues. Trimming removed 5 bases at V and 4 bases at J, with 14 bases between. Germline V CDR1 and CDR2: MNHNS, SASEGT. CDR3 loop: CASSSADLLYGYTF. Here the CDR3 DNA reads TGTGCCAGCAGTTCCGCCGACCTACTCTATGGCTACACCTTC.

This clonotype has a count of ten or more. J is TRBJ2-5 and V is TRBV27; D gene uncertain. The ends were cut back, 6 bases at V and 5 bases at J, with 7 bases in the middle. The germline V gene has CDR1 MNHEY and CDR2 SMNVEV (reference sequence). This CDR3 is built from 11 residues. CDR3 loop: CASSHRETQYF. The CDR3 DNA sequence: TGTGCCAGCAGCCATCGGGAGACCCAGTACTTC.

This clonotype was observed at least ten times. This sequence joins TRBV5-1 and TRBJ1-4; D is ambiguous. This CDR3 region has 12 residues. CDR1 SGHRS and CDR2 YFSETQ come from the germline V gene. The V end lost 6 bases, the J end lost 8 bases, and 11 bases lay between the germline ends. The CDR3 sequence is CASKGVGEKLFF. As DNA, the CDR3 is TGCGCCAGCAAGGGAGTGGGGGAAAAACTGTTTTTT. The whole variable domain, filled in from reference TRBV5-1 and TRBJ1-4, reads KAGVTQTPRYLIKTRGQQVTLSCSPISGHRSVSWYQQTPGQGLQFLFEYFSETQRNKGNFPGRFSGRQFSNSRSEMNVSTLELGDSALYLCASKGVGEKLFFGSGTQLSVL.

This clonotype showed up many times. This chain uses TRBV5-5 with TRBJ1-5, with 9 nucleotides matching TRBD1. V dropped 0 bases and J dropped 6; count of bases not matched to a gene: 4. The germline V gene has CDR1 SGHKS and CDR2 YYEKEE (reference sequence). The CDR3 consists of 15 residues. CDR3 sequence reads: CASSLAGTGSQPQHF. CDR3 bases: TGTGCCAGCAGCTTGGCCGGGACAGGGTCTCAGCCCCAGCATTTT.

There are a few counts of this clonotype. Here the CDR3 reads CASSHPRQGNSYEQYF. The CDR3 bases are TGCGCCAGCAGCCACCCTCGACAGGGAAATTCCTACGAGCAGTACTTC. The chain couples TRBV4-1 to TRBJ2-7; the match to TRBD1 covers 7 bases. Per germline, CDR1 MGHRA and CDR2 YSYEKL. The CDR3 extends over 16 amino acids. V gave up 3 bases and J gave up 1 base; unmatched junction bases: 9.

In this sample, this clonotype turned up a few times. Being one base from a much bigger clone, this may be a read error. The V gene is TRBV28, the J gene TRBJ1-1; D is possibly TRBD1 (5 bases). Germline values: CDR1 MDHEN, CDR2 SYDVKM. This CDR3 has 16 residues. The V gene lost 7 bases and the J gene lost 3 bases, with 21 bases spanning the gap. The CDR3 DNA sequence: TGTGCCAGCAAAGGTGGAGGGGCTGATAGGTACACTGAAGCTTTCTTT. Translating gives CASKGGGADRYTEAFF.

CDR3 in DNA: TGTGCCAGCAGCGTTAATAGCCCGTCCTCTGGGGCCAACGTCCTGACTTTC. Its protein product is CASSVNSPSSGANVLTF. The genes are TRBV9 and TRBJ2-6; D is unresolved. This CDR3 has 17 residues. The germline V gene encodes CDR1 SGDLS and CDR2 YYNGEE. Trimming cost V 2 bases and J 0 bases, with 12 bases left between them.